The 28 T cell receptor beta chains presented below share a single source sample, sequenced in a study of T cell responses to AZD1222 COVID-19 vaccine. This table comes from immunoSEQ multiplex PCR, and its TCRdb copy is limited to in-frame clones, with some not included. The data show approximately 160,000 clones, approximately 90% seen once. The material sequenced was peripheral blood, taken on day 0 of AZD1222 vaccination. Receptors originate from an adult in good health.

The chain joins TRBV2 to TRBJ2-2; TRBD2 agrees at 9 bases. The CDR3 consists of 15 residues. Germline loops: CDR1 SNHLY, CDR2 FYNNEI. After removal of 8 bases from V and 3 bases from J, the junction contained 7 bases not matched to a gene. The CDR3, as DNA: TGTGCCAGCCGAGGCCTAGCGGGATACACCGGGGAGCTGTTTTTT. Its protein product is CASRGLAGYTGELFF.

The rearrangement links TRBV19 to TRBJ2-5; the match to TRBD2 covers 9 bases. Germline V gene sequence: CDR1 LNHDA, CDR2 SQIVND (reference sequence). V gave up 3 bases and J gave up 4 bases; unmatched junction bases: 9. This CDR3 is 16 amino acids long. In DNA, the CDR3 is TGTGCCAGTAGTATGTCATCGCGGGAGGGCCGAGAGACCCAGTACTTC. It encodes CASSMSSREGRETQYF.

On this clone itself: The same CDR3 also results from other DNA sequences found in this sample. The chain joins TRBV27 to TRBJ2-3; D unresolved. Per the germline V gene, CDR1 is MNHEY and CDR2 is SMNVEV (reference sequence). CDR3 length: 14 residues. V gave up 4 bases and J gave up 0 bases, with 8 bases separating them. This CDR3 reads CASSWARSTDTQYF. DNA of the CDR3: TGTGCCAGCAGTTGGGCTAGGAGCACAGATACGCAGTATTTT.

The chain has TRBV5-6 and TRBJ2-7; 7 positions agree with TRBD2. Germline V CDR1 and CDR2: SGHDT, YYEEEE. Trimming removed 1 base from V and 6 bases from J; junction bases left unmatched: 7. The CDR3 has 14 amino acids. In DNA, the CDR3 is TGTGCCAGCAGCTTGTCGGCAGGGAGGGGCGAGCAGTACTTC. The encoded protein is CASSLSAGRGEQYF.

The chain joins TRBV9 to TRBJ1-1; perhaps TRBD1 as D (5 bases). There are 13 residues in the CDR3. Trimming left V 2 bases short and J 11 bases short, with 16 bases between. The germline V gene encodes CDR1 SGDLS and CDR2 YYNGEE. The CDR3 reads CASSVAQVGLAFF. CDR3 bases: TGTGCCAGCAGCGTGGCACAGGTAGGTTTGGCTTTCTTT. Full variable domain (outside the CDR3, taken from reference TRBV9 and TRBJ1-1): DSGVTQTPKHLITATGQRVTLRCSPRSGDLSVYWYQQSLDQGLQFLIQYYNGEERAKGNILERFSAQQFPDLHSELNLSSLELGDSALYFCASSVAQVGLAFFGQGTRLTVV.

The chain is built from TRBV6-2 or TRBV6-3 and TRBJ1-2, with D unclear. There are 13 residues in the CDR3. The V gene's germline CDR1 is MNHEY and CDR2 SVGEGT. Trimming removed 0 bases at V and 3 bases at J, with 5 bases between. CDR3 sequence (DNA): TGTGCCAGCAGTTACTCGTCGTACTATGGCTACACCTTC. Amino acid sequence: CASSYSSYYGYTF.

The rearrangement joins TRBV2 to TRBJ2-5; the D call may be TRBD1 or TRBD2 (5 bases each). CDR3 length: 12 residues. V was clipped by 6 bases and J by 7 bases, with 12 bases between them. CDR1 is SNHLY and CDR2 is FYNNEI in the germline V gene. CDR3 nucleotides: TGTGCCAGCAGAAGGGACGGCGGGACCCAGTACTTC. Translating gives CASRRDGGTQYF. The whole variable domain, filled in from reference TRBV2 and TRBJ2-5, reads EPEVTQTPSHQVTQMGQEVILRCVPISNHLYFYWYRQILGQKVEFLVSFYNNEISEKSEIFDDQFSVERPDGSNFTLKIRSTKLEDSAMYFCASRRDGGTQYFGPGTRLLVL.

The rearrangement uses TRBV7-3 and TRBJ2-1, with D possibly being TRBD1 or TRBD2 (5 bases each). The CDR3 totals 15 residues. V lost 4 bases and J 6 bases, leaving 16 bases between the germline ends. Germline V gene data show CDR1 as SGHTA and CDR2 as FQGTGA. The CDR3: CASSSPGPKVNEQFF. The CDR3 nucleotides read TGTGCCAGCAGCTCACCGGGACCGAAAGTCAATGAGCAGTTCTTC. Based on the CDR3 plus reference TRBV7-3 and TRBJ2-1, the full variable domain is GAGVSQTPSNKVTEKGKYVELRCDPISGHTALYWYRQSLGQGPEFLIYFQGTGAADDSGLPNDRFFAVRPEGSVSTLKIQRTERGDSAVYLCASSSPGPKVNEQFFGPGTRLTVL.

The rearrangement uses TRBV10-3 and TRBJ2-3; D tentatively reads TRBD1 or TRBD2 (5 bases each). V lost 5 bases, J lost 0 bases, and 9 bases lay in between. This CDR3 has 14 residues. CDR1 is ENHRY, CDR2 SYGVKD, per germline. The CDR3 nucleotides are TGTGCCATCAGTCCGGGACCTAGCACAGATACGCAGTATTTT. Protein sequence: CAISPGPSTDTQYF.

The chain couples TRBV29-1 to TRBJ2-7, with D perhaps being TRBD1 or TRBD2 (7 bases each). Trimming cost V 8 bases and J 1 base, with 15 bases left between them. The CDR3 extends over 13 amino acids. Germline CDR1 reads SQVTM; CDR2 reads ANQGSEA. The CDR3 nucleotides read TGCAGCATACGACAGGGAGGGTCCTACGAGCAGTACTTC. Protein: CSIRQGGSYEQYF.

This chain uses TRBV9 with TRBJ1-3; D is possibly TRBD1 (6 bases). In germline, CDR1 is SGDLS, CDR2 YYNGEE. The ends were cut back, 2 bases at V and 5 bases at J, with 14 bases in the middle. This CDR3 spans 15 amino acids. The DNA for the CDR3 is TGTGCCAGCAGCGTGGGCGCAGGGGCAAGAAACACCATATATTTT. It encodes CASSVGAGARNTIYF.

The V gene is TRBV27, the J gene TRBJ1-4; D ambiguous. The CDR3 is made up of 14 amino acids. Trimming pared 2 bases from V and 0 bases from J, leaving 4 bases between. Germline V CDR1 and CDR2: MNHEY, SMNVEV (reference sequence). CDR3: CASSLTATNEKLFF. In DNA form, the CDR3 reads TGTGCCAGCAGTTTAACGGCAACTAATGAAAAACTGTTTTTT.

V gene TRBV19 combines with J gene TRBJ2-7, with TRBD1 identical over 7 bases. CDR3 size: 14 residues. The germline CDR1 and CDR2 sequences are LNHDA and SQIVND (reference sequence). V was clipped by 3 bases and J by 2 bases; unmatched bases: 4. The CDR3 sequence is CASSIVGQPYEQYF. The CDR3 nucleotides are TGTGCCAGTAGTATTGTGGGACAGCCCTACGAGCAGTACTTC.

The chain uses TRBV12-3 or TRBV12-4 and TRBJ2-1, with a weak D call TRBD2 (5 bases). The CDR3 runs to 12 residues. The V and J ends lost 5 bases and 9 bases respectively, with 11 bases between them. CDR3 in amino acids: CASSPYRGEQFF. The DNA of the CDR3 is TGTGCCAGCAGTCCCTACCGGGGTGAGCAGTTCTTC.

This clone was counted only a few times. The V and J genes are TRBV7-2 and TRBJ1-1, with D possibly being TRBD1 (5 bases). Germline V CDR1 and CDR2: SGHTA, FQGNSA. The CDR3 runs 14 residues. V lost 2 bases, J lost 1 base, and 8 bases lay in between. CDR3 in amino acids: CASSLSGPNTEAFF. The CDR3 coding sequence is TGTGCCAGCAGCTTATCAGGGCCGAACACTGAAGCTTTCTTT.

The chain employs TRBV12-1 and TRBJ2-7; the table gives TRBD1 as D, unverified against the DNA. TRBV12-1 is designated a pseudogene. The CDR3 runs to 16 residues. DNA for the CDR3: TGTGCCAGCAGCGCCCCCAGGGACAGGGACAGCTACGAGCAGTACTTC. Residues: CASSAPRDRDSYEQYF.

This chain uses TRBV28 with TRBJ1-2; tentatively, D is TRBD1 (6 bases). The CDR3 is 13 amino acids. Per the germline V gene, CDR1 is MDHEN and CDR2 is SYDVKM. The V gene lost 2 bases and the J gene lost 5 bases, with 9 bases spanning the gap. The CDR3 DNA follows: TGTGCCAGCAGTTTAAAAGGGGGATATGGCTACACCTTC. Its translation is CASSLKGGYGYTF.

The chain recombines TRBV10-3 with TRBJ2-3; D gene uncertain. The CDR3 consists of 14 residues. Germline lookup yields CDR1 ENHRY and CDR2 SYGVKD. The ends were cut back, 10 bases at V and 0 bases at J, with 14 bases in the middle. The CDR3 here is CATAGEGSTDTQYF. The CDR3 DNA sequence: TGTGCCACCGCTGGCGAAGGTAGCACAGATACGCAGTATTTT.

The chain couples TRBV7-8 to TRBJ1-5; 9 nucleotides match TRBD1. Unmatched junction bases numbered 10, after V lost 2 bases and J lost 2 bases. Germline-derived CDR1 and CDR2 are SGHVS and FQNEAQ. The CDR3 has 18 amino acids. This CDR3 is CASSLRDRAIFGNQPQHF. CDR3 DNA sequence: TGTGCCAGCAGCTTAAGGGACAGGGCAATTTTTGGCAATCAGCCCCAGCATTTT. Full variable domain (outside the CDR3, taken from reference TRBV7-8 and TRBJ1-5): GAGVSQSPRYKVAKRGQDVALRCDPISGHVSLFWYQQALGQGPEFLTYFQNEAQLDKSGLPSDRFFAERPEGSVSTLKIQRTQQEDSAVYLCASSLRDRAIFGNQPQHFGDGTRLSIL.

This chain joins TRBV7-3 and TRBJ1-1, with 7 bases matching TRBD1. The J segment lost 5 bases and the V segment lost 4 bases, leaving 7 bases of the junction unmatched. Germline V gene data show CDR1 as SGHTA and CDR2 as FQGTGA. The length of the CDR3 is 14 residues. For the CDR3, the DNA is TGTGCCAGCAGCTACACAGGGGTTGGAACTGAAGCTTTCTTT. As protein: CASSYTGVGTEAFF.

This clone was detected only a few times. The chain carries TRBV19 and TRBJ2-7; D call uncertain. The germline V gene encodes CDR1 LNHDA and CDR2 SQIVND (reference sequence). This CDR3 is built from 13 residues. Trimming left V 4 bases short and J 3 bases short, with 10 bases between. This CDR3 is CASSKDTFYEQYF. Written as DNA, the CDR3 is TGTGCCAGTAGTAAAGACACCTTCTACGAGCAGTACTTC.

The rearrangement joins TRBV13 to TRBJ1-1; 9 positions match TRBD1. Unmatched junction bases numbered 7, after V lost 4 bases and J lost 1 base. This CDR3 spans 16 amino acids. The germline V gene has CDR1 PRHDT and CDR2 FYEKMQ (reference sequence). The CDR3 region is CASSSTGGVWNTEAFF. In DNA, the CDR3 is TGTGCCAGCAGCTCCACAGGGGGCGTCTGGAACACTGAAGCTTTCTTT.

The V and J genes are TRBV3-1 (or the pseudogene TRBV3-2) and TRBJ2-7; 10 bases agree with TRBD1. The CDR3 totals 14 residues. Germline assignment: CDR1 LGHDT and CDR2 YNNKEL (reference sequence). Losses at the gene ends were 5 bases for V and 2 bases for J; bases not matched to a gene: 3. The CDR3 region has the DNA TGTGCCAGCAGCTATGGACAGGGGGCCTACGAGCAGTACTTC. This encodes CASSYGQGAYEQYF.

This clone was recorded only once. The rearrangement links TRBV7-9 to TRBJ1-5, with D hard to call. Germline V lookup: CDR1 SEHNR, CDR2 FQNEAQ (reference sequence). The CDR3 is 14 amino acids. The germline V and J ends were trimmed by 5 bases and 0 bases, with 8 bases remaining between them. CDR3 loop: CASSDQSSNQPQHF. CDR3 DNA sequence: TGTGCCAGCAGCGATCAAAGTAGCAATCAGCCCCAGCATTTT.

The V and J genes are TRBV10-3 and TRBJ1-2, with D maybe TRBD1 (5 bases). Deletions cut 3 bases from V and 5 bases from J, with 19 bases between. Germline V gives CDR1 ENHRY, CDR2 SYGVKD. This CDR3 region has 16 residues. The CDR3 DNA reads TGTGCCATCAGTGAAGGGGACGTTACGTCCCCGTATGGCTACACCTTC. This translates into CAISEGDVTSPYGYTF.

V gene TRBV15 combines with J gene TRBJ2-7; 8 bases line up with TRBD1. V trimming: 5 bases; J trimming: 5 bases; junction bases outside the gene matches: 11. CDR3 length: 15 amino acids. Germline V gives CDR1 LNHNV, CDR2 YYDKDF (reference sequence). The CDR3 spells CATSSRTGFLNEQYF. CDR3 DNA: TGTGCCACCAGCTCCCGGACAGGGTTTCTAAACGAGCAGTACTTC. Together with reference TRBV15 and TRBJ2-7, the CDR3 gives the full variable domain: DAMVIQNPRYQVTQFGKPVTLSCSQTLNHNVMYWYQQKSSQAPKLLFHYYDKDFNNEADTPDNFQSRRPNTSFCFLDIRSPGLGDTAMYLCATSSRTGFLNEQYFGPGTRLTVT.

The rearrangement uses TRBV5-6 and TRBJ2-2; 7 bases align to TRBD2. Per the germline V gene, CDR1 is SGHDT and CDR2 is YYEEEE. This CDR3 has 17 residues. With V trimmed by 9 bases and J by 4 bases, 18 bases remained unmatched. CDR3 in amino acids: CATLASPIAGATGELFF. Written as DNA, the CDR3 is TGTGCCACCCTAGCTTCCCCCATCGCGGGAGCCACCGGGGAGCTGTTTTTT.

Written as DNA, the CDR3 is TGTGCCAGCAGCCTGGGAGGGGGCCCCCTCCACTTT. It is translated as CASSLGGGPLHF. The chain uses TRBV6-5 and TRBJ1-6, with 7 positions matching TRBD1. This CDR3 comprises 12 residues. Germline V gene lookup returns CDR1 MNHEY and CDR2 SVGAGI. V lost 6 bases and J lost 13; bases outside the gene matches: 6.